This record looks at one T cell receptor (beta chain) sequence and its context. Its antigen is currently unknown. Naivety among CD8 cells was defined by CD45RO negativity and positive CCR7 selection, thereby excluding terminally differentiated effector memory CD45RA+ cells. Per germline, CDR1 GTSNPN and CDR2 SVGIG (reference sequence). The CDR3 totals 12 residues. V shed 1 base and J shed 14 bases, with 16 bases lying between them. Deep level was the assay's run setting. The data were produced by immunoSEQ multiplex PCR, yet TCRdb's version contains in-frame clones alone and is incomplete. Of fewer than 1 million clones detected, approximately 96% appear once; the ten largest clones hold around 0.21%. This sample is part of a study of shared clonotypes between healthy human individuals. Study-wide results and caveats: Sampling covered nothing but blood. Tissue TCR repertoires likely differ from those found in blood.

J is TRBJ2-3 and V is TRBV30; unclear D gene. The specimen sequenced was naive CD8+ T cells sorted from blood. This TCR was sampled from a man aged 25-40 years in good health. The DNA for the CDR3 is TGTGCCTGGAGTGGCGTTGTCGATTTGCCGTATTTT. This sequence encodes CAWSGVVDLPYF.